Sequencing of this T cell receptor (beta chain) was carried out in a study of identical twins. The study's findings and limits: Conclusions were drawn cross-sectionally by statistical analysis, without following the same donors. Researchers reported weaker excess twin sharing in beta out-of-frame sequences.

This CDR3 is 13 amino acids long. The V gene's germline CDR1 is SQVTM and CDR2 ANQGSEA. Trimming shortened V by 8 bases and J by 4 bases, and 17 bases separated the two germline ends. This clonotype appeared a few times. The antigen remains undetermined. Template switching created a universal primer site, and the cDNA included unique molecular identifiers. MiXCR, applied by TCRdb to the 5' RACE reads, yields one record per CDR3 protein. The data show 750,000 to 950,000 distinct CDR3 sequences, around an eighth seen once. The data also belong to a second study, concerning yellow fever vaccine responses in identical twins.

The sequencing sample was made of PBMCs. This TCR derives from a woman aged 18 to 35 in good health. The rearrangement uses TRBV29-1 and TRBJ1-1; D remains unclear. For the CDR3, the DNA is TGCAGCACTAAGGACCTTGCTGGCACTGAAGCTTTCTTT. Translating it yields CSTKDLAGTEAFF.